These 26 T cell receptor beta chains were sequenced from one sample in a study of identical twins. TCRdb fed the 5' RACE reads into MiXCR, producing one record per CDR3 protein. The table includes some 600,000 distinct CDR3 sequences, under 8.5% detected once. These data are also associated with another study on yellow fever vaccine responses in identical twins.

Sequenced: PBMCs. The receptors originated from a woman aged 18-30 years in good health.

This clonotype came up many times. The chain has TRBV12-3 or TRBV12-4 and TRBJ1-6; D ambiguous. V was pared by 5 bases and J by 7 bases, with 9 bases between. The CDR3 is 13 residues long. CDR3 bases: TGTGCCAGCAGTCCTGGGGTAAATTCACCCCTCCACTTT. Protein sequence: CASSPGVNSPLHF.

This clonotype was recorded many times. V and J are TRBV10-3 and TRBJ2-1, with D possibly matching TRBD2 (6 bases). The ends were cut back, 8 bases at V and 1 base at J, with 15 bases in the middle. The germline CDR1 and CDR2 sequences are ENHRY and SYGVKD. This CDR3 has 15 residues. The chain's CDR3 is CAIDGGKESYNEQFF. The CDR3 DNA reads TGTGCCATCGACGGAGGGAAAGAATCCTACAATGAGCAGTTCTTC.

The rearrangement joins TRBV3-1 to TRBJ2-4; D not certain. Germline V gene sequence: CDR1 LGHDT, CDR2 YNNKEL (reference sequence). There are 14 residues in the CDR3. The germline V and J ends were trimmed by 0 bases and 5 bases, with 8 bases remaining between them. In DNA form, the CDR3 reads TGTGCCAGCAGCCAAGATGTGGGTGAAAACATTCAGTACTTC. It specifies CASSQDVGENIQYF.

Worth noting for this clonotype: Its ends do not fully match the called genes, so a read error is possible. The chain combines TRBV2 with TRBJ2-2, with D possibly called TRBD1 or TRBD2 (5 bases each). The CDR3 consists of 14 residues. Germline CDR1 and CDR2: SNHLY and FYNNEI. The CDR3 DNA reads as TGTGCCACAGAGCCTCGCCCGGGGACCGGGGAGCTGCTTTTT. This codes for CATEPRPGTGELLF.

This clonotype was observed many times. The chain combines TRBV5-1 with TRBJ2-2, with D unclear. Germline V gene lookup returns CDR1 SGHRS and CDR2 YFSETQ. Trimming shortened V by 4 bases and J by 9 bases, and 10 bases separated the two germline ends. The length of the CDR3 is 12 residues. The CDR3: CASSQALRELFF. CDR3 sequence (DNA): TGCGCCAGCAGCCAGGCCCTTCGGGAGCTGTTTTTT. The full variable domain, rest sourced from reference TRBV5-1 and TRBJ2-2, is KAGVTQTPRYLIKTRGQQVTLSCSPISGHRSVSWYQQTPGQGLQFLFEYFSETQRNKGNFPGRFSGRQFSNSRSEMNVSTLELGDSALYLCASSQALRELFFGEGSRLTVL.

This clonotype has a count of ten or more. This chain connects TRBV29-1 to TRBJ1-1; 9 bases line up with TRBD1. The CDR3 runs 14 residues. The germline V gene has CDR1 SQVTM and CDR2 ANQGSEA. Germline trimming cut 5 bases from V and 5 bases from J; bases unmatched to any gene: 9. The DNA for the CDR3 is TGCAGCGTTCGCTCCGGGACAGGGTTAACTGAAGCTTTCTTT. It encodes CSVRSGTGLTEAFF.

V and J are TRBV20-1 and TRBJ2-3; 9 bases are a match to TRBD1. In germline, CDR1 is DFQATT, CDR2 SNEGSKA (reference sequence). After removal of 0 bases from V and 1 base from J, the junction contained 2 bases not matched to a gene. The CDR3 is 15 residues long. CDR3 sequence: CSAREQGAGTDTQYF. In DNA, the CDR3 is TGCAGTGCTAGAGAACAGGGGGCAGGCACAGATACGCAGTATTTT.

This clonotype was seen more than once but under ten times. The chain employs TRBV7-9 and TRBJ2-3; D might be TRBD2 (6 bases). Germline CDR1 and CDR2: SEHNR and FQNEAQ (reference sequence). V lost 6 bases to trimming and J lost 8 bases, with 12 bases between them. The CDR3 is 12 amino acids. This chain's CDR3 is CASSWDSRTQYF. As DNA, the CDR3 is TGTGCCAGCAGTTGGGACTCCCGTACGCAGTATTTT. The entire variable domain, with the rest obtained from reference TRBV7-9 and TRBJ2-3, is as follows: DTGVSQNPRHKITKRGQNVTFRCDPISEHNRLYWYRQTLGQGPEFLTYFQNEAQLEKSRLLSDRFSAERPKGSFSTLEIQRTEQGDSAMYLCASSWDSRTQYFGPGTRLTVL.

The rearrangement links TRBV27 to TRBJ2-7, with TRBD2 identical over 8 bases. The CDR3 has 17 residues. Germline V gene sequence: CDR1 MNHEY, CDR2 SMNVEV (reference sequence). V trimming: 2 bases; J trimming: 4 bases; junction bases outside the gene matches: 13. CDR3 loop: CASSLGLGGLGVYEQYF. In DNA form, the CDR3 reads TGTGCCAGCAGTTTAGGGCTCGGGGGACTAGGTGTATACGAGCAGTACTTC.

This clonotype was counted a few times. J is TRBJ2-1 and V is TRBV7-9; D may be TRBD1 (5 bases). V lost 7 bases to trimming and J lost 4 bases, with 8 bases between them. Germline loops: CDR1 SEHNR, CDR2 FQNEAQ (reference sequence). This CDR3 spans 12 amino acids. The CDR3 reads CASKAGYNEQFF. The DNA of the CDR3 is TGTGCCAGCAAGGCAGGGTACAATGAGCAGTTCTTC.

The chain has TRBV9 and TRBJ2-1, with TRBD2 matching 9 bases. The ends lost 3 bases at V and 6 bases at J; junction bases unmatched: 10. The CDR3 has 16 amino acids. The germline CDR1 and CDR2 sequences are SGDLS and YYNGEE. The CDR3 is CASSADPGLAPNEQFF. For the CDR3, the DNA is TGTGCCAGCAGCGCAGACCCGGGACTAGCTCCCAATGAGCAGTTCTTC.

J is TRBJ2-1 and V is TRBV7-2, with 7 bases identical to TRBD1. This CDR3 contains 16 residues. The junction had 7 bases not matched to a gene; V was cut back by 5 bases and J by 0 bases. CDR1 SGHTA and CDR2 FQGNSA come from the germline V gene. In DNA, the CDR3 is TGTGCCAGCAGCCTGATGACAGGGATCTCCTACAATGAGCAGTTCTTC. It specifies CASSLMTGISYNEQFF.

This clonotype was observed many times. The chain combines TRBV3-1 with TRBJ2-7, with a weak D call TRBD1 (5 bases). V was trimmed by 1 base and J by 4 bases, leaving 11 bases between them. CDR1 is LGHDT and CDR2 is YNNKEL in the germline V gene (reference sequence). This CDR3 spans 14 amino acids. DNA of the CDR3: TGTGCCAGCAGCCAAGCTCAAAAGGGGTACGAGCAGTACGTC. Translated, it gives CASSQAQKGYEQYV.

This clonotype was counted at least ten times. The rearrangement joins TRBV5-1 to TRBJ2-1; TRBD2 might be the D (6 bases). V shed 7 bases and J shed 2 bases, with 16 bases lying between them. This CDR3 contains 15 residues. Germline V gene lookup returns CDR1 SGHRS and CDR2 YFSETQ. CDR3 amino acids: CASSGVGGPYNEQFF. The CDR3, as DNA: TGCGCCAGCTCGGGGGTGGGAGGTCCCTACAATGAGCAGTTCTTC.

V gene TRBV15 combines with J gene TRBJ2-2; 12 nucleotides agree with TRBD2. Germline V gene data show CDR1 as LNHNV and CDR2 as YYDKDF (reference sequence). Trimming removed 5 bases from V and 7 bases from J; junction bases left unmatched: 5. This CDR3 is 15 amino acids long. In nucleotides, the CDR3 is TGTGCCACCAGCGACGAACTAGCGGGGGGCGGGGAGCTGTTTTTT. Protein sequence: CATSDELAGGGELFF.

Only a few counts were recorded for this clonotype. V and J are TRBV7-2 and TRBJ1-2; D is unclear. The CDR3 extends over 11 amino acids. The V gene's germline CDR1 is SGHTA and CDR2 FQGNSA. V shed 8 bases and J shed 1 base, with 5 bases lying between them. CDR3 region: CASGNNYGYTF. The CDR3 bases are TGTGCCAGCGGGAATAACTATGGCTACACCTTC.

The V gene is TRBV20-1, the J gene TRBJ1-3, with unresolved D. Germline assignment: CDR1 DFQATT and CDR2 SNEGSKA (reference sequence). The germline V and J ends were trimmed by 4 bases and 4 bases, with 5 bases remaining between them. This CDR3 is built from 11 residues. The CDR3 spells CSATQGNTIYF. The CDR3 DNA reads TGCAGTGCTACCCAAGGAAACACCATATATTTT.

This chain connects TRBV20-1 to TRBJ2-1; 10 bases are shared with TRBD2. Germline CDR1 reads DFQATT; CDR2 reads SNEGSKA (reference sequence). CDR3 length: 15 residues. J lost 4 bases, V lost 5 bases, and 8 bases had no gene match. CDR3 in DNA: TGCAGTGCTGCGTCAGGGACTAGCGAGTACAATGAGCAGTTCTTC. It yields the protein CSAASGTSEYNEQFF.

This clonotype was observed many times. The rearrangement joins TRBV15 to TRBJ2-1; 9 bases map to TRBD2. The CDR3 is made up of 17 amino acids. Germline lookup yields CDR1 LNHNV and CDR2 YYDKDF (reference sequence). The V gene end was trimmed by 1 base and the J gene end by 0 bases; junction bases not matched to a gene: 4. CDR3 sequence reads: CATSRGLAGSSYNEQFF. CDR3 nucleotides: TGTGCCACCAGCAGAGGTCTAGCGGGGAGCTCCTACAATGAGCAGTTCTTC.

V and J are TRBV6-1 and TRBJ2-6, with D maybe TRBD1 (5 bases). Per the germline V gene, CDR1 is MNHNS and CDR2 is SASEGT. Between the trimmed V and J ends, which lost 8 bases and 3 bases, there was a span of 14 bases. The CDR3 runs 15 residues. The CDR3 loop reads CASLAGKGGANVLTF. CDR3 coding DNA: TGTGCCAGCCTGGCAGGGAAAGGTGGGGCCAACGTCCTGACTTTC.

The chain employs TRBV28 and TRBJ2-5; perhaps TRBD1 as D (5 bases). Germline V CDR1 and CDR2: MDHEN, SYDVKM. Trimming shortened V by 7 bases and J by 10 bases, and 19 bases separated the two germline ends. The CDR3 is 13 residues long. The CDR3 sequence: CASTSPAIRDQYF. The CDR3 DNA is TGTGCCAGCACTTCCCCGGCGATCAGGGACCAGTACTTC. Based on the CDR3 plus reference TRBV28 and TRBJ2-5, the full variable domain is DVKVTQSSRYLVKRTGEKVFLECVQDMDHENMFWYRQDPGLGLRLIYFSYDVKMKEKGDIPEGYSVSREKKERFSLILESASTNQTSMYLCASTSPAIRDQYFGPGTRLLVL.

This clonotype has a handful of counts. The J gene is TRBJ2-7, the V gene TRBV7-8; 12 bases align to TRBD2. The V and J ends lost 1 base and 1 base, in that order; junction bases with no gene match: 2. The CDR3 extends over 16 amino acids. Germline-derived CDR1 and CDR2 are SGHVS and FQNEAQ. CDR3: CASSLELAGGSYEQYV. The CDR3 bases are TGTGCCAGCAGCTTAGAACTAGCGGGGGGTTCCTACGAGCAGTACGTC.

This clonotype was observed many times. The CDR3 DNA reads TGCGCCAGCAGCTTCGGCGGCAGGTGGAACACTGAAGCTTTCTTT. This sequence encodes CASSFGGRWNTEAFF. The V and J genes are TRBV5-1 and TRBJ1-1; D not resolved. Trimming pared 2 bases from V and 1 base from J, leaving 12 bases between. This CDR3 is built from 15 residues. The germline CDR1 and CDR2 sequences are SGHRS and YFSETQ.

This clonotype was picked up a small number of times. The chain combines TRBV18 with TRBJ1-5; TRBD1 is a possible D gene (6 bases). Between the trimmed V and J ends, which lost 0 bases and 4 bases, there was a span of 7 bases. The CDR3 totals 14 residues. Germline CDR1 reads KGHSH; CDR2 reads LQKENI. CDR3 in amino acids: CASSPPGQNQPQHF. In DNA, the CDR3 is TGTGCCAGCTCACCACCGGGACAAAATCAGCCCCAGCATTTT.

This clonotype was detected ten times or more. The CDR3 region has the DNA TGCGCCAGCAGCAGTTCGCCCCCTTCCGAGCAGTACGTC. It codes for CASSSSPPSEQYV. The chain carries TRBV5-1 and TRBJ2-7; no definite D call. Germline-derived CDR1 and CDR2 are SGHRS and YFSETQ. Trimming took off 4 bases at V and 6 bases at J, with 14 bases between the two ends. The CDR3 runs to 13 residues.

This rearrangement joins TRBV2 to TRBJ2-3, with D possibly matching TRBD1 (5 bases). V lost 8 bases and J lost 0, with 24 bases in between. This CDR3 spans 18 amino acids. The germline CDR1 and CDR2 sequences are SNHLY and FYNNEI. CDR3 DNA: TGTGCCAGCTGCTCTATGTGGGCAGGGCCTCCCAGCACAGATACGCAGTATTTT. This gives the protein CASCSMWAGPPSTDTQYF.